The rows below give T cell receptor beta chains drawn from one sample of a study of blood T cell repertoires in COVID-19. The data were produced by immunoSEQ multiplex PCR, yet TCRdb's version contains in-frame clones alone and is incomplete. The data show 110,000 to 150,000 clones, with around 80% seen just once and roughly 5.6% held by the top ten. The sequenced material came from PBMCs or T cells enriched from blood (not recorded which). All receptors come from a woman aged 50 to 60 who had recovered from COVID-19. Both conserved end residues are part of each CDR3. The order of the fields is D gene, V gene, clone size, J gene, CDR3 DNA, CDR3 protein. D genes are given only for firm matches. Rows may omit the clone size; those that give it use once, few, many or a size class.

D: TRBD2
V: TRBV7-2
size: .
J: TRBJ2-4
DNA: TGTGCCAGCAGCTCACGGGGGGTCCGAGACATTCAGTACTTC
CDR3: CASSSRGVRDIQYF

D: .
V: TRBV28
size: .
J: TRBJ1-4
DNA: TGTGCCAGCAGAGAAGGGGTAACTAATGAAAAACTGTTTTTT
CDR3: CASREGVTNEKLFF

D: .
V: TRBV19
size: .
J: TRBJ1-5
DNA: TGTGCCAGTAGTATAGGCAGGGCGGAGCCCCAGCATTTT
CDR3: CASSIGRAEPQHF

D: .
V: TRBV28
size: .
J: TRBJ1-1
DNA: TGTGCCAGCAGCGGACAGATGAACACTGAAGCTTTCTTT
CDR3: CASSGQMNTEAFF

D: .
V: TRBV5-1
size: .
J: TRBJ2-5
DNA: TGCGCCAGCAGCGATCGGACTCAAGAGACCCAGTACTTC
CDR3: CASSDRTQETQYF

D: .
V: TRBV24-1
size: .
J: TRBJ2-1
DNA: TGTGCCACCAGCAATAGGGGAACACTCTACAATGAGCAGTTCTTC
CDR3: CATSNRGTLYNEQFF

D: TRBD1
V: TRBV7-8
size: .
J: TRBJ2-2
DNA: TGTGCCAGCAGCACAAGTCGCCGGGACAGGGGGGTCACCGGGGAGCTGTTTTTT
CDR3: CASSTSRRDRGVTGELFF

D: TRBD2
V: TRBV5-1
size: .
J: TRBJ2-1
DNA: TGCGCCACCTCGACTAGCGGGGGGGCGAGCTCCTACAATGAGCAGTTCTTC
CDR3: CATSTSGGASSYNEQFF

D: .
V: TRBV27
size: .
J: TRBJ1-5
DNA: TGTGCCAGCAGTTCGTCAGGGGCGGGTCAGCCCCAGCATTTT
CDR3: CASSSSGAGQPQHF

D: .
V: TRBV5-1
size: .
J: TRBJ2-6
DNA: TGCGCCAGCAGCTTGGTCCCCCTCAGCTCTGGGGCCAACGTCCTGACTTTC
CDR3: CASSLVPLSSGANVLTF

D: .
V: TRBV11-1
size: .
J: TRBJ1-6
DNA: TGTGCCAGCAGCTTTCAGTCCTATAATTCACCCCTCCACTTT
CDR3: CASSFQSYNSPLHF

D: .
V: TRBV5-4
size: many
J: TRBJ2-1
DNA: TGTGCCAGCAGCTGGCGTAGCCTGGACTACAATGAGCAGTTCTTC
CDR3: CASSWRSLDYNEQFF

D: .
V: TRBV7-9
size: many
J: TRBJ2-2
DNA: TGTGCCAGCAGCTTAGTTCCGGGAACCGGGGAGCTGTTTTTT
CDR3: CASSLVPGTGELFF

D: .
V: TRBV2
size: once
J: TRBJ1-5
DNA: TGTGCCAGCAGTGAAGGCGATAGCAATCAGCCCCAGCATTTT
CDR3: CASSEGDSNQPQHF

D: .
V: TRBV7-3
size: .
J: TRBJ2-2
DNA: TGTGCCAGCAGCTTTGGAGGACAGGGAGGGACCGGGGAGCTGTTTTTT
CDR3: CASSFGGQGGTGELFF

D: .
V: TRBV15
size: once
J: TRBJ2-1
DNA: TGTGCCACCAGCAGGCAGGACAATGAGCAGTTCTTC
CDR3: CATSRQDNEQFF

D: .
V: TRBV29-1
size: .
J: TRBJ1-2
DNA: TGCAGCGTTGAACAGGGGAACTATGGCTACACCTTC
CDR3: CSVEQGNYGYTF

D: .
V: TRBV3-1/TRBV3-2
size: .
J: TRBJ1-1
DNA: TGTGCCAGCAGCCACACAGGGCAAGAGGCTTTCTTT
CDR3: CASSHTGQEAFF

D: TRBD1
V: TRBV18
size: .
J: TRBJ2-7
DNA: TGTGCCAGCTCACCTGGGACAGGGGGACTCTACGAGCAGTACTTC
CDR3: CASSPGTGGLYEQYF

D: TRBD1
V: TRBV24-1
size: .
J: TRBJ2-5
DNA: TGTGCCACCAGTGATGCCGGGACAGGGGGAGAAGAGACCCAGTACTTC
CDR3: CATSDAGTGGEETQYF

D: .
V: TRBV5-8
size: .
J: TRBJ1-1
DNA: TGTGCCAGCAGCCGGGGTAGGACGAGGAACACTGAAGCTTTCTTT
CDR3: CASSRGRTRNTEAFF

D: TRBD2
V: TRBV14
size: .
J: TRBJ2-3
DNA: TGTGCCAGCAGAGGACTAGCCACCACAGATACGCAGTATTTT
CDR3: CASRGLATTDTQYF

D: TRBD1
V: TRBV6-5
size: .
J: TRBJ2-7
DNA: TGTGCCAGCAGTAGTCCCAGACAGGGGCGCGACGAGCAGTACTTC
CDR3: CASSSPRQGRDEQYF

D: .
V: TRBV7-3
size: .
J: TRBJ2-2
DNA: TGTGCCAGCAGCTTATTGAGCGCCGGGGAGCTGTTTTTT
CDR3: CASSLLSAGELFF

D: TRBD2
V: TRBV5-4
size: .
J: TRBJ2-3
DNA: TGTGCCAGCAGCTTAGCTAGCGGGGGGTGGGATACGCAGTATTTT
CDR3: CASSLASGGWDTQYF

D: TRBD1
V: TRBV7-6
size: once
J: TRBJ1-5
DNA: TGTGCCAGCAGCTTCGCACCGGGACAGGGAAATCAGCCCCAGCATTTT
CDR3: CASSFAPGQGNQPQHF

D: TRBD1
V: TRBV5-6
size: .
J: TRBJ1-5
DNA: TGTGCCAGCAGCGCACGGACAGGGCGTCAGCCCCAGCATTTT
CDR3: CASSARTGRQPQHF

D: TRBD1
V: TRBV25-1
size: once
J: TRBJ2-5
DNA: TGTGCCAGCAGTGAATCGCAGGGGGACCAAGAGACCCAGTACTTC
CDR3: CASSESQGDQETQYF

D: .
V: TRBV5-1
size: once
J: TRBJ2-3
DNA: TGCGCCAGCAGCCCCTGGGGGGCGGGGGTCACAGATACGCAGTATTTT
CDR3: CASSPWGAGVTDTQYF

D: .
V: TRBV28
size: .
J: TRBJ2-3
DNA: TGTGCCAGCGTTTTAGGGGGGGCAGGCACAGATACGCAGTATTTT
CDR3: CASVLGGAGTDTQYF

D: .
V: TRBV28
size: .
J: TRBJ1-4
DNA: TGTGCCAGCAGTAGCACGGCGACAGCACTGGGTGAAAAACTGTTTTTT
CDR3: CASSSTATALGEKLFF

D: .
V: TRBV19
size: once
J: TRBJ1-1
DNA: TGTGCCAGTAAAATTGCGGGAACTGAAGCTTTCTTT
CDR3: CASKIAGTEAFF

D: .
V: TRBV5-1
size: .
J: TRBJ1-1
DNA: TGCGCCAGCAGCTTTGGGGTGGAGGGGACTGAAGCTTTCTTT
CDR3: CASSFGVEGTEAFF

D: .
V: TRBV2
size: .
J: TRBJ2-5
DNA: TGTGCCAGCAGAACGGACTTGGAGACCCAGTACTTC
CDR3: CASRTDLETQYF

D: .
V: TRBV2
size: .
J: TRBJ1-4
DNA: TGTGCCAGCAGTGGGGCTGCTGGCTATGAAAAACTGTTTTTT
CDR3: CASSGAAGYEKLFF

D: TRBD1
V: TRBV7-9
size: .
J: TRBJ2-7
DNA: TGTGCCAGCAGCTCGTCGGGACAGGGTTACCACGAGCAGTACTTC
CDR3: CASSSSGQGYHEQYF

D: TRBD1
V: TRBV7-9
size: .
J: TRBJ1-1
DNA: TGTGCCAGCAGCCTCCGACAGGGGAGAGACACTGAAGCTTTCTTT
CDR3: CASSLRQGRDTEAFF

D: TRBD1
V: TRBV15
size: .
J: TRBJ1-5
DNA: TGTGCCACCAGCAGAGACAGGGGGAACAATCAGCCCCAGCATTTT
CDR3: CATSRDRGNNQPQHF

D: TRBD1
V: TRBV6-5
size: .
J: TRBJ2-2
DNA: TGTGCCAGCAGAAGGACAGGGGGCCCCGGGGAGCTGTTTTTT
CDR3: CASRRTGGPGELFF

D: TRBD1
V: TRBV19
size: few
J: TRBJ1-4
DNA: TGTGCCACCTCAAGGACAGGGCAAGGTGAAAAACTGTTTTTT
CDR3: CATSRTGQGEKLFF

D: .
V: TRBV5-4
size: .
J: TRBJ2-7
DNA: TGTGCCAGCAGCTTGGACAGGCAAGGGGGGCAGTACTTC
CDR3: CASSLDRQGGQYF

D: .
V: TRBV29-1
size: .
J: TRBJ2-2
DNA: TGCAGCGTCCCGGTTCCACCCGGGGAGCTGTTTTTT
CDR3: CSVPVPPGELFF

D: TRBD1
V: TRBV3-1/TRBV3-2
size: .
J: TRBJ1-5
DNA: TGTGCCAGCAGCCAAGGTCACAGGGGATTTAGCAATCAGCCCCAGCATTTT
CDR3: CASSQGHRGFSNQPQHF

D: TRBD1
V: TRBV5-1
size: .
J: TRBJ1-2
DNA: TGCGCCAGCAGCCCGGGAGGACAGGGAGGATTCGGCTATGGCTACACCTTC
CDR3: CASSPGGQGGFGYGYTF

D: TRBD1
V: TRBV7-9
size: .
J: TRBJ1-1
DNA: TGTGCCAGCAGCCCACAGGGGGCCTATCGGACTGAAGCTTTCTTT
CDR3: CASSPQGAYRTEAFF

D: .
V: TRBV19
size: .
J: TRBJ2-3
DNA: TGTGCCAGTAGTAGAGCGCCACGAGTTAGGACAGATACGCAGTATTTT
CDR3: CASSRAPRVRTDTQYF

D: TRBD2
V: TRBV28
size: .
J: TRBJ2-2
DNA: TGTGCCAGCCGCCTGGGGAGGGGCATCGGCACCGGGGAGCTGTTTTTT
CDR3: CASRLGRGIGTGELFF

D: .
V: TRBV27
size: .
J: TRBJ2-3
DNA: TGTGCCAGCAGTTTATCTCTAACAGATACGCAGTATTTT
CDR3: CASSLSLTDTQYF

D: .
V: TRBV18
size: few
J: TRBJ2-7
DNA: TGTGCCAGCATAGGCGACCAGGAGGGCGAGCAGTACTTC
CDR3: CASIGDQEGEQYF

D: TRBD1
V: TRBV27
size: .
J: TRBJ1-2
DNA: TGTGCCAGCAGTCTGAAGGGGACAGGCACTAACTATGGCTACACCTTC
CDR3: CASSLKGTGTNYGYTF

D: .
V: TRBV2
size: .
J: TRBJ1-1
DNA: TGTGCCAGCAGTGAATCGAGGATTAACACTGAAGCTTTCTTT
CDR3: CASSESRINTEAFF

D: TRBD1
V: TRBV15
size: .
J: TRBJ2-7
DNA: TGTGCCACCAGCAGAGCCCCGGACAGGTCCTCCTACGAGCAGTACTTC
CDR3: CATSRAPDRSSYEQYF

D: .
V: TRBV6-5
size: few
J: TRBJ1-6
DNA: TGTGCCAGCATGGCCCTCTATAATTCACCCCTCCACTTT
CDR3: CASMALYNSPLHF

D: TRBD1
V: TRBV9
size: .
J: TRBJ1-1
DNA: TGTGCCAGCAGCGTCACAGGGGGCTACACTGAAGCTTTCTTT
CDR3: CASSVTGGYTEAFF

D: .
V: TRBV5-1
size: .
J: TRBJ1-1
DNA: TGCGCCAGCAGCTTGTGGAGAAACACTGAAGCTTTCTTT
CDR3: CASSLWRNTEAFF

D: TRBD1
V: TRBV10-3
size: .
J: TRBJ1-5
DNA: TGTGCCATCAGCCGGACAGGATTCAGCAATCAGCCCCAGCATTTT
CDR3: CAISRTGFSNQPQHF

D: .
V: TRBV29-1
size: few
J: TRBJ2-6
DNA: TGCAGCGTTGCATACAGCTCTGGGGCCAACGTCCTGACTTTC
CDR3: CSVAYSSGANVLTF

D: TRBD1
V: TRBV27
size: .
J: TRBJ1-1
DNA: TGTGCCAGCAGTTCCCCAAGGGGGCCCACTGAAGCTTTCTTT
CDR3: CASSSPRGPTEAFF